This T cell receptor (beta chain) was retrieved from a study of T cells after yellow fever vaccination (dated 2019 in TCRdb). For the study in its entirety: The SMART-Seq v4 Ultra Low Input RNA kit was used to prepare libraries from fractions with low cell numbers. Bulk TCR alpha and beta repertoires were sequenced longitudinally to track T-cell clones before and after primary and booster YFV17D yellow fever vaccination. Two healthy male donors, one aged 18 to 30 and one aged 30 to 40 years, made up the cohort. Blood samples were taken at several timepoints before and after primary and secondary immunization, and bulk PBMC replicates and cell subsets were isolated. Overall study results and their limits: Most clones expanded after primary vaccination (approximately 97% of CD4 and about 85% of CD8) were re-detected after the booster, suggesting that broad memory maintenance occurred. Because the study included only two donors, the extent to which the findings can be generalized is limited. Compared with the primary T-cell response, the secondary T-cell response was weaker but faster, peaking on day 5 rather than day 15. A small fraction of clonotypes showed up in both the CD4 and CD8 compartments, probably as a result of convergent recombination. FACS-sorted repertoires could contain abundant contaminating clonotypes from the bulk population, so computational filtering was required.

The treatment or condition label, as the study defines it: live attenuated yellow fever vaccine strain. PBMCs were isolated from peripheral blood using a standard Ficoll-Paque protocol. CD4 and CD8 T-cell fractions were isolated with Dynabeads CD4 and CD8 positive selection kits. RNA was extracted with TriZol from bulk PBMCs, CD4 and CD8 fractions, and dextramer-positive and dextramer-negative fractions. The listed sequencing device is Illumina NovaSeq 6000. TCR cDNA was made using 5'RACE template switching, a step that added a universal primer site and unique molecular identifiers. Priming for cDNA synthesis came from both the TCR alpha and TCR beta constant segments. Library amplification used two PCR steps, and the second PCR step added sample barcodes and sequencing adapters. Sequencing of libraries was performed on Illumina HiSeq 2500 (2x100 bp) or NovaSeq (2x150 bp). Per the authors' processing: Demultiplexing of reads and collapsing into UMI consensus sequences were performed with MIGEC, and V(D)J alignment was carried out with MiXCR. Clonotypes responding to the vaccine were identified with edgeR on replicate PBMC samples, with the criteria of FDR below 0.01 and a log2 fold change above 5 up to day 15. Each bulk clonotype received a CD4 or CD8 identity based on whether the sequenced CD4 or CD8 repertoire contained that clonotype at higher abundance. TCRdb reprocessing: public reads trimmed at Q25 with fastp, clones called with MiXCR, in-frame beta chains kept. Duplicate CDR3 protein sequences are folded into a single record with the most common DNA and genes. TCRdb, not the authors, supplied the V and J calls. The sample table contains around 340,000 distinct CDR3 sequences; only one count was recorded for under 15% of them. 2.5% to 3.5% of the sample is held by the ten biggest clonotypes.

A word on this clonotype: No antigen is known for it. No much larger clonotype is one base removed from it; base qualities were not supplied.

This TCR was sampled from a man younger than 35 who received the YFV17D yellow fever vaccine. The sequences come from CD4+ T cells sorted from PBMCs, collected 15 days after the yellow fever booster vaccination.

CDR3 reads: CSAPMWRGSSYNEQFF. The DNA sequence reads TGCAGTGCCCCTATGTGGCGGGGGAGCTCCTACAATGAGCAGTTCTTC. Recombination connected TRBV20-1 to TRBJ2-1; 7 junctional bases match TRBD2. V and J are trimmed by 6 bases and 0 bases, and the gene matches miss 11 bases of the junction. The CDR3 goes from the cysteine to the phenylalanine over 16 residues. The CDR3 DNA has 48 bases and is translated from base 1. From a lookup of the germline V gene (reference sequence), CDR1 and CDR2 are DFQATT and SNEGSKA.